The sequence of this TCR beta chain was determined in a study of blood T cell repertoires in COVID-19. Study details: Both acute and convalescent COVID-19 samples were obtained from the United States, Italy and Spain. PBMCs, B-cell-depleted T cells, or T cells were the source of the cDNA or gDNA that made up the material.

The CDR3 contains 13 residues. With 4 bases removed from V and 7 bases from J, the gap between germline ends came to 13 bases. Germline V gene data show CDR1 as LNHNV and CDR2 as YYDKDF (reference sequence). In the source study's methods: Reference gene primer amplification gave estimated nucleated cell counts. Profiling relied on immunoSEQ multiplex PCR, and the TCRdb table lists in-frame clones only, not all of them. V and J calls and clone size follow that table, whereas D and trimming were derived from the DNA. The table has about 120,000 clones, about 81% seen once; the top ten hold around 4%. The chain recombines TRBV15 with TRBJ1-1; maybe TRBD1 (6 bases). The receptor's source is a woman aged 45-65 years with acute or convalescent COVID-19. Input material: peripheral blood. The CDR3 loop is CATSTHRAIEAFF. CDR3 in DNA: TGTGCCACCAGCACCCACAGGGCGATTGAAGCTTTCTTT.